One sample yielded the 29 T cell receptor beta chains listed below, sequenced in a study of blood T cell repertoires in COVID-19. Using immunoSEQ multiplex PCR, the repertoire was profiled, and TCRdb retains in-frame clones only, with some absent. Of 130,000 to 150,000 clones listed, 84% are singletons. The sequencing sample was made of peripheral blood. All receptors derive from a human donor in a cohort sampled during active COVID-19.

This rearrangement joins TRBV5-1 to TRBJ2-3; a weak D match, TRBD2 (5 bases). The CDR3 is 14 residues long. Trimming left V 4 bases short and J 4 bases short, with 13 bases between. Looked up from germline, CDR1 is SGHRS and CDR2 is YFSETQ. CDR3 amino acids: CASSPFASPDTQYF. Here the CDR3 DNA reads TGCGCCAGCAGCCCCTTCGCTAGCCCAGATACGCAGTATTTT.

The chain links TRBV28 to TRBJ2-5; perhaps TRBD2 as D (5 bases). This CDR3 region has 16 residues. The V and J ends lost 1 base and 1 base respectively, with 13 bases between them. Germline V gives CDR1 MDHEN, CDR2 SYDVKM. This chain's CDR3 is CASSLSSGGSQETQYF. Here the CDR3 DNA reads TGTGCCAGCAGTTTATCAAGCGGAGGATCCCAAGAGACCCAGTACTTC.

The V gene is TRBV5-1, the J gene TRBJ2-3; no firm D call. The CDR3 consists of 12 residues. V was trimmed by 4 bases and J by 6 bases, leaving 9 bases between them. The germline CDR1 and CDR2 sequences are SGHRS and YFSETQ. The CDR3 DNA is TGCGCCAGCAGCCAGTGGTGGGATACGCAGTATTTT. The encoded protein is CASSQWWDTQYF.

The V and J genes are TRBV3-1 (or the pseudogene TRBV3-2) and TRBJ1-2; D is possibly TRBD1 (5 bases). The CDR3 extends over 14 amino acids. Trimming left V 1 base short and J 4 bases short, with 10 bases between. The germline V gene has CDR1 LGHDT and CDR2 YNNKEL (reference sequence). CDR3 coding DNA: TGTGCCAGCAGCCAAGGACCCCAGGGCTATGGCTACACCTTC. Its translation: CASSQGPQGYGYTF.

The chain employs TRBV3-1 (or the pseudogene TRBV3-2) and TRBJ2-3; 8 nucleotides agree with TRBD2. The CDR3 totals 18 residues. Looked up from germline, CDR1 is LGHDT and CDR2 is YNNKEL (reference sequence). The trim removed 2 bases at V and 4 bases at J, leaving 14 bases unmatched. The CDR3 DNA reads TGTGCCAGCAGCCAACTAGCGGGTGGCCCCCCTGGGGCAGATACGCAGTATTTT. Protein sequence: CASSQLAGGPPGADTQYF.

CDR3 in amino acids: CASSLREPGQGYGYTF. CDR3 DNA: TGTGCCAGCAGTTTAAGGGAACCGGGACAGGGTTATGGCTACACCTTC. The V and J genes are TRBV27 and TRBJ1-2, with 9 bases identical to TRBD1. Germline loops: CDR1 MNHEY, CDR2 SMNVEV (reference sequence). This CDR3 has 16 residues. The J segment lost 5 bases and the V segment lost 2 bases, leaving 9 bases of the junction unmatched.

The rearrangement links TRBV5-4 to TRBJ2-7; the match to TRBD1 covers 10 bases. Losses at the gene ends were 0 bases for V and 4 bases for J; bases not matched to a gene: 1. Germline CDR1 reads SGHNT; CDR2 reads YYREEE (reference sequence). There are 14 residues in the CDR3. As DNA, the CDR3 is TGTGCCAGCAGCTTGGTGGGACAGGGGTACGAGCAGTACTTC. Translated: CASSLVGQGYEQYF.

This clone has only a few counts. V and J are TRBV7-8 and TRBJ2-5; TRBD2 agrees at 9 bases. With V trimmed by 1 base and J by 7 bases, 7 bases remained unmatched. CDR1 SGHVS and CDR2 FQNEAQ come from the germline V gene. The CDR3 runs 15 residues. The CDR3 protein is CASSLVLAGMGTQYF. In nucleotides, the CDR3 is TGTGCCAGCAGCTTAGTCCTAGCGGGAATGGGGACCCAGTACTTC. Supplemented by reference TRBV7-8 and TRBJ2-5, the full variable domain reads GAGVSQSPRYKVAKRGQDVALRCDPISGHVSLFWYQQALGQGPEFLTYFQNEAQLDKSGLPSDRFFAERPEGSVSTLKIQRTQQEDSAVYLCASSLVLAGMGTQYFGPGTRLLVL.

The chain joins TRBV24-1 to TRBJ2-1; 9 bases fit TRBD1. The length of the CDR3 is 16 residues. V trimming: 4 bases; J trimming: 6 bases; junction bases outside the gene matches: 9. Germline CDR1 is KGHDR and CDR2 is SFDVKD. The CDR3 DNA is TGTGCCACCAGTGAGACCGGGACAGGGTTTGGCAATGAGCAGTTCTTC. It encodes CATSETGTGFGNEQFF.

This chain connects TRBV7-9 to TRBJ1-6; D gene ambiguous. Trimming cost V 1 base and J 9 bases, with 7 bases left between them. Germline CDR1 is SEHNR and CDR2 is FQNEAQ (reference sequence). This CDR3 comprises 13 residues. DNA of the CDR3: TGTGCCAGCAGCTTAGATTCTACTTCACCCCTCCACTTT. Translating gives CASSLDSTSPLHF. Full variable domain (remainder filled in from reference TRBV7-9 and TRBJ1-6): DTGVSQNPRHKITKRGQNVTFRCDPISEHNRLYWYRQTLGQGPEFLTYFQNEAQLEKSRLLSDRFSAERPKGSFSTLEIQRTEQGDSAMYLCASSLDSTSPLHFGNGTRLTVT.

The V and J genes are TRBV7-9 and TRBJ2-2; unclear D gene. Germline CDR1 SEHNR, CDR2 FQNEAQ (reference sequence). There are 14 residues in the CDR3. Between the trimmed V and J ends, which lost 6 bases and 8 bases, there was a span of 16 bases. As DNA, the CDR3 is TGTGCCAGCAGTCTTTCCCGAGGCCGAGGGGAGCTGTTTTTT. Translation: CASSLSRGRGELFF.

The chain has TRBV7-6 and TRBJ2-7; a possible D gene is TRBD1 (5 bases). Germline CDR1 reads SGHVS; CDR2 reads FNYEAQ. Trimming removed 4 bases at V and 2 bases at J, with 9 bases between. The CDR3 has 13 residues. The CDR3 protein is CASSSDSPYEQYF. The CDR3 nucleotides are TGTGCCAGCAGCTCCGACAGTCCCTACGAGCAGTACTTC.

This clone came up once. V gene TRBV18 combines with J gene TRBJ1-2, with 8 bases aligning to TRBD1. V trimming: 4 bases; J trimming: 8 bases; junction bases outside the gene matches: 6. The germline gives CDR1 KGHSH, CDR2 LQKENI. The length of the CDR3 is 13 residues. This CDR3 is CASSLDRGGGYTF. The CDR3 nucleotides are TGTGCCAGCTCACTCGACAGGGGTGGAGGCTACACCTTC.

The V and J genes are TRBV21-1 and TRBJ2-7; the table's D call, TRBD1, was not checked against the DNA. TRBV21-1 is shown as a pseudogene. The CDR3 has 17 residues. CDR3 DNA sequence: TGTGCCAGCAGCAAATTGGACAGGGTATACGAAATCTACGAGCAGTACTTC. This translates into CASSKLDRVYEIYEQYF.

This chain's CDR3 is CASSQYQDNVNTEAFF. DNA for the CDR3: TGTGCCAGCAGCCAATACCAGGACAACGTTAACACTGAAGCTTTCTTT. V is TRBV4-2 and J is TRBJ1-1; tentative D call: TRBD1 (5 bases). The CDR3 sequence is 16 residues long. The V gene's germline CDR1 is LGHNA and CDR2 YNFKEQ. V lost 2 bases to trimming and J lost 2 bases, with 15 bases between them.

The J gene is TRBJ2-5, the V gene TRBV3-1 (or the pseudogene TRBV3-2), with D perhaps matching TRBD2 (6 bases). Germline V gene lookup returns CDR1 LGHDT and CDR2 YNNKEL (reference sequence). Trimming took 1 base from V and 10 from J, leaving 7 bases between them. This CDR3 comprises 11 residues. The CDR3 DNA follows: TGTGCCAGCAGCCAAGGGGGGGACCAGTACTTC. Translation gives CASSQGGDQYF.

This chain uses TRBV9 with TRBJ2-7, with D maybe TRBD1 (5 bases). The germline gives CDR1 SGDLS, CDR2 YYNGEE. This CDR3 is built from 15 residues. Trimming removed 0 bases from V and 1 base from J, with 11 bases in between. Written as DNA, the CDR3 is TGTGCCAGCAGCGTAGGAGCAGGGTATTCCTACGAGCAGTACTTC. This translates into CASSVGAGYSYEQYF.

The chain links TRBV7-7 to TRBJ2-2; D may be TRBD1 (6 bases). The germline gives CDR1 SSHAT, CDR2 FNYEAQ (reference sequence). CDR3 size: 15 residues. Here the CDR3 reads CASQPVGTPTGELFF. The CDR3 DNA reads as TGTGCTAGCCAACCGGTCGGGACACCCACCGGGGAGCTGTTTTTT.

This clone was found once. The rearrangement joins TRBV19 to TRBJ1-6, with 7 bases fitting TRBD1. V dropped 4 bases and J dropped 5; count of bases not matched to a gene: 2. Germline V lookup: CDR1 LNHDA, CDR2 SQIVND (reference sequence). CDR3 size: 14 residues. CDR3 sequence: CASSTGQNNSPLHF. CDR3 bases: TGTGCCAGTAGTACGGGACAGAATAATTCACCCCTCCACTTT.

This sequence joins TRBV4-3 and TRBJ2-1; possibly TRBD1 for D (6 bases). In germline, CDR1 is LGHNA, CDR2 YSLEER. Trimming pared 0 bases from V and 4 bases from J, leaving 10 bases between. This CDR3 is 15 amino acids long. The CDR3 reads CASSQEGALYNEQFF. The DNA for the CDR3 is TGCGCCAGCAGCCAAGAGGGGGCCTTATACAATGAGCAGTTCTTC.

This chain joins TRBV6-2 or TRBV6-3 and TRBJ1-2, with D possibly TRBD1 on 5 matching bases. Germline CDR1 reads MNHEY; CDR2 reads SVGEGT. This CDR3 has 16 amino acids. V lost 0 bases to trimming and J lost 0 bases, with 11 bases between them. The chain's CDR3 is CASSYSSGTANYGYTF. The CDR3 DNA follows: TGTGCCAGCAGTTACTCGAGCGGGACGGCTAACTATGGCTACACCTTC.

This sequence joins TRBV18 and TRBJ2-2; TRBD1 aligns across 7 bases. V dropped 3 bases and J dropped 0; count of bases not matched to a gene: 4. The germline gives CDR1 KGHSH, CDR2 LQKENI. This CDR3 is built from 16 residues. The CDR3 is CASSPGQAPNTGELFF. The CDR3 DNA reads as TGTGCCAGCTCACCCGGACAGGCTCCGAACACCGGGGAGCTGTTTTTT.

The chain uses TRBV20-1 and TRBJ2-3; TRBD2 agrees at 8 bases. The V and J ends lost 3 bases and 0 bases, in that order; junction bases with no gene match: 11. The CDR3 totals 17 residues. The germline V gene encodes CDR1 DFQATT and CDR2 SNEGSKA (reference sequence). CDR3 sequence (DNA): TGCAGTGCTAGTTTCGGGGGGGGAACTTTTAGCACAGATACGCAGTATTTT. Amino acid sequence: CSASFGGGTFSTDTQYF.

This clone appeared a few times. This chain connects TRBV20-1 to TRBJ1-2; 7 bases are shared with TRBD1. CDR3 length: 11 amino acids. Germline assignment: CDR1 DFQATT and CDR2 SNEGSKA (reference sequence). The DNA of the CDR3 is TGCACGCTAAAGGGGGACAGTGGCTACACCTTC. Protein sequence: CTLKGDSGYTF.

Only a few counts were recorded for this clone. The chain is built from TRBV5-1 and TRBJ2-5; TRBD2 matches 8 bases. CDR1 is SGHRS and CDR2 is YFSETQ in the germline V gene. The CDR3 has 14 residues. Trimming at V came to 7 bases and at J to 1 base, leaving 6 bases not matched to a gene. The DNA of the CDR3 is TGCGCCAGCGGGCGCGGGGGGTTCCAAGAGACCCAGTACTTC. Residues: CASGRGGFQETQYF.

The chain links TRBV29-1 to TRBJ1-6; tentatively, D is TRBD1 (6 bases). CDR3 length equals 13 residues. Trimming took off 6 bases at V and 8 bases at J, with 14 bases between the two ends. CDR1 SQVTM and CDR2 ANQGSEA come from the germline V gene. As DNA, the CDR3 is TGCAGCGTCGCAGACAGGACCGATTCACCCCTCCACTTT. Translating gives CSVADRTDSPLHF.

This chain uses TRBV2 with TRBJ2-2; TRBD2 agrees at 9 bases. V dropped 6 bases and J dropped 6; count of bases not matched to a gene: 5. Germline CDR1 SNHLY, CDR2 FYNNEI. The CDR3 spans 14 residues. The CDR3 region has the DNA TGTGCCAGCAGGGGTCTAGCGGGGCCCGGGGAGCTGTTTTTT. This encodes CASRGLAGPGELFF. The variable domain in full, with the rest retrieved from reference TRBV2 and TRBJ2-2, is EPEVTQTPSHQVTQMGQEVILRCVPISNHLYFYWYRQILGQKVEFLVSFYNNEISEKSEIFDDQFSVERPDGSNFTLKIRSTKLEDSAMYFCASRGLAGPGELFFGEGSRLTVL.

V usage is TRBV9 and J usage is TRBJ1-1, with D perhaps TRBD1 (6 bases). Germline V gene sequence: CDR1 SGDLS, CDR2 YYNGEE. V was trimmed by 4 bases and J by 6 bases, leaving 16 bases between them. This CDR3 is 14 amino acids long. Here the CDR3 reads CASSWAGTNSEAFF. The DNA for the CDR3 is TGTGCCAGCAGCTGGGCCGGGACAAACTCTGAAGCTTTCTTT.

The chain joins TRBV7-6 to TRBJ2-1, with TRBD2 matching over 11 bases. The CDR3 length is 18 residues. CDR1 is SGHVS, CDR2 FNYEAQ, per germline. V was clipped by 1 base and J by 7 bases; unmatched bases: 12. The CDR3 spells CASSLGLAGGGLRNEQFF. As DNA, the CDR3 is TGTGCCAGCAGCTTAGGTCTAGCGGGGGGCGGCCTAAGAAATGAGCAGTTCTTC.